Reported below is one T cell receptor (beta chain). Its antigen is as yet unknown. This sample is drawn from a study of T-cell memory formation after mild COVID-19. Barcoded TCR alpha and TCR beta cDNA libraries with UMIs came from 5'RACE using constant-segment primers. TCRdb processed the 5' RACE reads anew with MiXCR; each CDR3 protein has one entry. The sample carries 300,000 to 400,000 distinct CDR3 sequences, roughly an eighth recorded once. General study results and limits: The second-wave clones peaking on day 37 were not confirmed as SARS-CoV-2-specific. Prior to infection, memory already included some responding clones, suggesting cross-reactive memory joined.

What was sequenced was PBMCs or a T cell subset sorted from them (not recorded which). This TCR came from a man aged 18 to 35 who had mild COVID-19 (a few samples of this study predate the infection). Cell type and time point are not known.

CDR3 region: CAWSLGRINSPLHF. CDR3 nucleotide sequence: TGTGCCTGGAGTCTCGGACGGATTAATTCACCCCTCCACTTT. The chain carries TRBV30 and TRBJ1-6; D call uncertain. In germline, CDR1 is GTSNPN, CDR2 SVGIG (reference sequence). This CDR3 is built from 14 residues. Trimming pared 2 bases from V and 6 bases from J, leaving 11 bases between.